In its sample, the clone carrying this TCR beta chain was seen a few times. Seattle-derived patients entered the study during active infection and were followed longitudinally. The method was immunoSEQ multiplex PCR; TCRdb's version includes in-frame clones alone and lacks a portion of them. The profile shows about 350,000 clones, approximately 89% of them singletons. This sample was included in a study of blood T cell repertoires in COVID-19. V lost 7 bases, J lost 8 bases, and 17 bases lay in between. CDR3 size: 13 residues. The V gene's germline CDR1 is LGHNT and CDR2 FRNRAP. The chain is built from TRBV12-5 and TRBJ1-1, with D possibly being TRBD1 (6 bases). What was sequenced was peripheral blood. The clonotype originates from a woman aged 60-70 years with COVID-19, enrolled during active disease. CDR3 in amino acids: CASEYQGFGEAFF. CDR3 nucleotides: TGTGCTAGTGAGTACCAGGGGTTTGGCGAAGCTTTCTTT.